This is a list of T cell receptor beta chains from one sample in a study of blood T cell repertoires in COVID-19. Only in-frame clones appear in the TCRdb table, and some are missing; sequencing was by immunoSEQ multiplex PCR. The sample carries fewer than 100,000 clones, about 79% recorded once. The sequenced sample consisted of peripheral blood. The receptors derive from a woman aged 45-59 years with acute or convalescent COVID-19. CDR3s include the opening cysteine and the closing phenylalanine or tryptophan. D genes are given only for firm matches. Part of the rows lack a size; the others show once, few, many or a class for expanded clones.

v_gene: TRBV11-2; j_gene: TRBJ2-1; d_gene: .; abundance: .; CDR3aa: CASSLLGGEQFF; CDR3nt: TGTGCCAGCAGCTTACTCGGCGGTGAGCAGTTCTTC
v_gene: TRBV19; j_gene: TRBJ2-3; d_gene: .; abundance: .; CDR3aa: CASRIGGSTDTQYF; CDR3nt: TGTGCCAGTAGGATCGGGGGTAGCACAGATACGCAGTATTTT
v_gene: TRBV2; j_gene: TRBJ2-2; d_gene: TRBD2; abundance: .; CDR3aa: CASKGTSGGYTGELFF; CDR3nt: TGTGCCAGCAAGGGGACTAGCGGGGGGTACACCGGGGAGCTGTTTTTT
v_gene: TRBV5-3; j_gene: TRBJ1-2; d_gene: .; abundance: once; CDR3aa: CARSLRHASEDYGYTF; CDR3nt: TGTGCCAGAAGCTTGAGGCACGCCTCGGAGGACTATGGCTACACCTTC
v_gene: TRBV7-2; j_gene: TRBJ1-3; d_gene: .; abundance: .; CDR3aa: CASSQRAGNTIYF; CDR3nt: TGTGCCAGCAGCCAGAGGGCCGGAAACACCATATATTTT
v_gene: TRBV5-4; j_gene: TRBJ2-1; d_gene: TRBD2; abundance: .; CDR3aa: CASSPASGGSNEQFF; CDR3nt: TGTGCCAGCAGCCCGGCTAGCGGGGGGTCCAATGAGCAGTTCTTC
v_gene: TRBV9; j_gene: TRBJ2-7; d_gene: .; abundance: .; CDR3aa: CASSGGPGFHEQYF; CDR3nt: TGTGCCAGCAGCGGGGGGCCGGGATTCCACGAGCAGTACTTC
v_gene: TRBV19; j_gene: TRBJ2-1; d_gene: .; abundance: .; CDR3aa: CASSILAPTRDNEQFF; CDR3nt: TGTGCCAGTAGTATACTAGCCCCAACTAGAGACAATGAGCAGTTCTTC
v_gene: TRBV6-5; j_gene: TRBJ1-4; d_gene: .; abundance: .; CDR3aa: CASSYGAATNEKLFF; CDR3nt: TGTGCCAGCAGTTACGGGGCCGCAACTAATGAAAAACTGTTTTTT
v_gene: TRBV18; j_gene: TRBJ2-7; d_gene: .; abundance: .; CDR3aa: CASSPAQGAYEQYF; CDR3nt: TGTGCCAGCTCACCCGCACAGGGTGCCTACGAGCAGTACTTC
v_gene: TRBV27; j_gene: TRBJ2-4; d_gene: .; abundance: .; CDR3aa: CASSLSGQGLAKNIQYF; CDR3nt: TGTGCCAGCAGTTTATCAGGGCAGGGGTTAGCCAAAAACATTCAGTACTTC
v_gene: TRBV2; j_gene: TRBJ2-7; d_gene: TRBD1; abundance: once; CDR3aa: CASSVGTGAEQYF; CDR3nt: TGTGCCAGCAGTGTTGGGACAGGGGCTGAGCAGTACTTC
v_gene: TRBV18; j_gene: TRBJ2-1; d_gene: .; abundance: .; CDR3aa: CASSRAGGTYNEQFF; CDR3nt: TGTGCCAGCTCACGAGCAGGGGGGACTTACAATGAGCAGTTCTTC
v_gene: TRBV7-9; j_gene: TRBJ2-7; d_gene: TRBD1; abundance: .; CDR3aa: CASSLASTGTGGNEQYF; CDR3nt: TGTGCCAGCAGCTTAGCCTCAACCGGGACAGGGGGCAACGAGCAGTACTTC
v_gene: TRBV6-2/TRBV6-3; j_gene: TRBJ2-2; d_gene: TRBD2; abundance: .; CDR3aa: CASSSGLGGGGELFF; CDR3nt: TGTGCCAGCAGTTCCGGATTGGGGGGGGGCGGGGAGCTGTTTTTT